These 5 T cell receptor beta chains originate from one sample sequenced in a study of OX40 agonist ivuxolimab in advanced cancers. The repertoire was sequenced with immunoSEQ multiplex PCR; TCRdb's copy has only in-frame clones and lacks some. This repertoire shows more than 45,000 clones, roughly three quarters found once; its top ten account for 2% to 3%. Here the sequenced sample was CD4+ or CD8+ T cells sorted from blood, taken in a trial of the OX40 agonist ivuxolimab. The receptors here all came from an adult with an advanced solid tumor such as melanoma, head and neck, liver or kidney cancer.

This clone appeared a single time. The chain links TRBV11-1 to TRBJ2-3; TRBD2 agrees at 7 bases. The CDR3 has 13 amino acids. V was pared by 3 bases and J by 10 bases, with 7 bases of the junction left unmatched. Germline CDR1 is SGHAT and CDR2 is FQDESV (reference sequence). The CDR3 nucleotides are TGTGCCAGCAGCTTCCCGACTAGCTCAGCGCAGTATTTT. Translation gives CASSFPTSSAQYF.

The chain joins TRBV7-3 to TRBJ2-7; D unresolved. CDR1 is SGHTA, CDR2 FQGTGA, per germline. This CDR3 is built from 14 residues. The ends were cut back, 5 bases at V and 4 bases at J, with 15 bases in the middle. CDR3 DNA: TGTGCCAGCAGCCCACAATCCTCATCATACGAGCAGTACTTC. This gives the protein CASSPQSSSYEQYF.

There are a few counts of this clone. Other DNA variants within this sample encode the same CDR3. The V and J genes are TRBV18 and TRBJ2-7; D not certain. The germline CDR1 and CDR2 sequences are KGHSH and LQKENI. V was pared by 4 bases and J by 0 bases, with 7 bases between. This CDR3 spans 13 amino acids. The CDR3 bases are TGTGCCAGCTCACTGACTGGCTCCTACGAGCAGTACTTC. Its protein is CASSLTGSYEQYF.

This chain connects TRBV5-8 to TRBJ2-1, with 13 bases aligning to TRBD2. V lost 4 bases and J lost 9; bases outside the gene matches: 7. The CDR3 length is 15 residues. Germline CDR1 SGHTS, CDR2 YDEGEE. The CDR3, as DNA: TGTGCCAGCAGCACTAGACTAGCGGGGGGCGGTGAGCAGTTCTTC. Protein product: CASSTRLAGGGEQFF.

V gene TRBV28 combines with J gene TRBJ1-2; D unclear. Germline V gene sequence: CDR1 MDHEN, CDR2 SYDVKM. Trimming pared 10 bases from V and 8 bases from J, leaving 11 bases between. The CDR3 is 10 residues long. CDR3: CATRVIGYTF. CDR3 nucleotide sequence: TGTGCCACCCGGGTCATCGGCTACACCTTC.